Sequencing of this T cell receptor (beta chain) was carried out in a study of CD8 T cells in ankylosing spondylitis (dated by TCRdb to 2017 to 2019). Concerning the study at large: T cell receptor beta repertoires were profiled in healthy donors and ankylosing spondylitis patients so that disease-linked TCR variants could be found. In total, the full study cohort was made up of roughly 110 healthy donors and 25 to 30 ankylosing spondylitis patients. Peripheral blood samples were taken, and synovial fluid was additionally collected from ankylosing spondylitis patients. On the study overall, not on this receptor specifically: The disease-linked clones were reported to be significantly enriched in matched synovial fluid samples from ankylosing spondylitis patients. The disease-linked clones had a CD8+ phenotype and were found at relatively low frequencies in peripheral blood. Blood from ankylosing spondylitis patients appeared to be characterized by a TCR beta motif made up of several highly homologous amino acid variants. Some of the motif variants had been reported before in the synovial fluid and blood of reactive arthritis patients, a finding that suggests common disease-initiation mechanisms.

Remarks on this clonotype: No cognate antigen has been identified for it. No much larger clonotype is one base removed from it; base qualities were not supplied.

Sequences LGHDT (CDR1) and YNNKEL (CDR2) are obtained from the germline V gene (reference sequence). V loses 0 bases, J loses 7 bases, and the germline ends lie 4 bases apart. Taken from cysteine to phenylalanine, the CDR3 has 12 residues. Left in the record is the CDR3 DNA by itself, 36 bases read in frame from the first base. The listed sequencing device is Illumina HiSeq 2500. Quantitative 5'-RACE with molecular barcodes was used to prepare TCR beta libraries. Turning to the authors' computational methods: A new computational method, built on a probabilistic model of VDJ rearrangement, was used to identify disease-linked TCR variants. TCRdb itself trimmed the public reads at Q25 with fastp, ran MiXCR and retained productive beta chains. Identical CDR3 protein sequences are pooled into one entry, listed with their most common genes and DNA. The authors' filters were not applied to this entry. The sample yields approximately 220,000 distinct CDR3 sequences; 10% to 13% were counted once. The top ten clones comprise 20% to 25% of the sample.

The receptor's source is a male donor with ankylosing spondylitis or in good health (not recorded which). Here the chain combines TRBV3-1 and TRBJ1-3; too little of a D gene remains to name it. The sample consisted of blood, either unsorted or a sorted T cell fraction (not recorded which). The sequenced DNA: TGTGCCAGCAGCCAAGAGGGGAACACCATATATTTT. Translated, it reads CASSQEGNTIYF.